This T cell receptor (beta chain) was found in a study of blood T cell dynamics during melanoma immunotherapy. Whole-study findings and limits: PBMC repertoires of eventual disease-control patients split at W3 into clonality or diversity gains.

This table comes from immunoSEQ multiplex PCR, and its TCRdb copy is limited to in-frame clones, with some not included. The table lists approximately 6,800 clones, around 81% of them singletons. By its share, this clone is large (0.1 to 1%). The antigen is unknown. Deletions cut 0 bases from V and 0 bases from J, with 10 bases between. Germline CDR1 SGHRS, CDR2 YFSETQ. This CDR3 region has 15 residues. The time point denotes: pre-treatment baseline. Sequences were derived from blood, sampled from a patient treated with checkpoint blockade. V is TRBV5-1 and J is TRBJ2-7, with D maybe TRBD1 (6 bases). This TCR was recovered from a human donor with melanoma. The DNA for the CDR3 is TGCGCCAGCAGCTTGGAAGGGGGTGGCTCCTACGAGCAGTACTTC. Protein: CASSLEGGGSYEQYF.